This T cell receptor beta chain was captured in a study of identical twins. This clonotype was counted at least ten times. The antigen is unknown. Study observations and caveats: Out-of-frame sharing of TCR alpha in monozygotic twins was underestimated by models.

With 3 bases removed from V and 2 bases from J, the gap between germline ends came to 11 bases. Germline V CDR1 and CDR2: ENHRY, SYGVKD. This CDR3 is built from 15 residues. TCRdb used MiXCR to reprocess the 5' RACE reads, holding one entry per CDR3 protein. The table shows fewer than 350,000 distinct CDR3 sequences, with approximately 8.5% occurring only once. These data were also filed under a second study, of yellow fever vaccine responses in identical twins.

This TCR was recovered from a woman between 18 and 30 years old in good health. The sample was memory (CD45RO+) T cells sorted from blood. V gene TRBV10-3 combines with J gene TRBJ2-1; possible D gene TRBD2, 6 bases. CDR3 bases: TGTGCCATCAGTGAACCGGGAGCTCCCTACAATGAGCAGTTCTTC. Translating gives CAISEPGAPYNEQFF.